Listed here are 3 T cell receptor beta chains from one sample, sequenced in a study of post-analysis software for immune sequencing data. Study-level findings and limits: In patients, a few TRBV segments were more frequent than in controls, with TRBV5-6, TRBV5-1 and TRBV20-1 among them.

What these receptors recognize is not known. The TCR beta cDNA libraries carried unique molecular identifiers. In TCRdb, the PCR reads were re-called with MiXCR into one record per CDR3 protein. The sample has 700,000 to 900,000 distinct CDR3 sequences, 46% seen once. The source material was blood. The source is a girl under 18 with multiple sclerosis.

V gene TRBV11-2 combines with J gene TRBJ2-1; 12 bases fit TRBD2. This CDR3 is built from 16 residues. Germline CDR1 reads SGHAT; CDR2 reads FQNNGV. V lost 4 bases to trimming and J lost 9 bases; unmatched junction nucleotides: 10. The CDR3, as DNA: TGTGCCAGCAGCTCTTCTAGCGGGAGGGCCGGGTCTGAGCAGTTCTTC. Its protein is CASSSSSGRAGSEQFF.

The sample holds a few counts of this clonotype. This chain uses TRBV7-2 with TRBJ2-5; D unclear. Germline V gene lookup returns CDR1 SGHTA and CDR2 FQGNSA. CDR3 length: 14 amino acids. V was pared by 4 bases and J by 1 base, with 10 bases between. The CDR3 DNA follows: TGTGCCAGCAGCTCATCCAACGCCCAAGAGACCCAGTACTTC. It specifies CASSSSNAQETQYF.

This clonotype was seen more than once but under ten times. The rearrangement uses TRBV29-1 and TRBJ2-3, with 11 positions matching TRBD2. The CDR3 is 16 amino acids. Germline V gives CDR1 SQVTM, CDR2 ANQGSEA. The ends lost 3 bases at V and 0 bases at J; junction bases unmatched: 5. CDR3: CSVELGLAESTDTQYF. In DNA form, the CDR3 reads TGCAGCGTTGAGTTGGGACTAGCGGAGAGCACAGATACGCAGTATTTT.